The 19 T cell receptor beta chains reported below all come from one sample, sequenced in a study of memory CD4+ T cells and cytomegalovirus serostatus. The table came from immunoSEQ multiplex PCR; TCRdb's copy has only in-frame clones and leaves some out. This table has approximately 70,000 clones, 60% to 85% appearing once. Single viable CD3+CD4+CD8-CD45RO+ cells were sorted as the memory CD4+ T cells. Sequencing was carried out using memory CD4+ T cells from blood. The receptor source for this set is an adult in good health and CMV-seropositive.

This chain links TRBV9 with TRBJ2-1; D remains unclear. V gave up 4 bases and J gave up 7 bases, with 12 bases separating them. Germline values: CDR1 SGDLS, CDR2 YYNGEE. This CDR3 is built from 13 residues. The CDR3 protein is CASSIRARNEQFF. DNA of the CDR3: TGTGCCAGCAGCATCAGAGCGAGAAATGAGCAGTTCTTC.

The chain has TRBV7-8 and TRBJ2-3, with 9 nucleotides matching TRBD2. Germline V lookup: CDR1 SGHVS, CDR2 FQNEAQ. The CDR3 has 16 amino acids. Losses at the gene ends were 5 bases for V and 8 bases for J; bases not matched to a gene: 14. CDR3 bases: TGTGCCAGCAGCCTGTTCAGCGGGGGGAGTGACGGTACGCAGTATTTT. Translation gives CASSLFSGGSDGTQYF.

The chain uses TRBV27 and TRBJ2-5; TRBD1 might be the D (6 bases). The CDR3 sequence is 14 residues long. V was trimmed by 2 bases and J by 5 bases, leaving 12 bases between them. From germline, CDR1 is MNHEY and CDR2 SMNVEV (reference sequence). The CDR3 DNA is TGTGCCAGCAGTTTAACTACACAGGGCGAGACCCAGTACTTC. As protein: CASSLTTQGETQYF.

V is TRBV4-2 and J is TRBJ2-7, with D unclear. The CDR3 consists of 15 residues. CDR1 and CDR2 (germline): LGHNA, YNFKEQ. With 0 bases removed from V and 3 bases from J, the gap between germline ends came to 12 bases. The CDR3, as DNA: TGTGCCAGCAGCCAAGATCTGGGTGCCCACTACGAGCAGTACTTC. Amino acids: CASSQDLGAHYEQYF.

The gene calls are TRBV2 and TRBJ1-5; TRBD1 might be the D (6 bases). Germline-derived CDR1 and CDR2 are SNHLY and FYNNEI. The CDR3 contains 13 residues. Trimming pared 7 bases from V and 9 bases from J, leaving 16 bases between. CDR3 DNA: TGTGCCAGCACCGGACAGCCGGCGAGGCCCCAGCATTTT. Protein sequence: CASTGQPARPQHF.

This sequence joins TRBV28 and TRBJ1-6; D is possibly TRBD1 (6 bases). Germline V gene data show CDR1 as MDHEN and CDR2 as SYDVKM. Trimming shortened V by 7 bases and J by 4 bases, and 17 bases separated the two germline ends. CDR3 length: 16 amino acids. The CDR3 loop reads CASTPMGAEYNSPLHF. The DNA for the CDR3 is TGTGCCAGCACTCCAATGGGGGCGGAGTATAATTCACCCCTCCACTTT.

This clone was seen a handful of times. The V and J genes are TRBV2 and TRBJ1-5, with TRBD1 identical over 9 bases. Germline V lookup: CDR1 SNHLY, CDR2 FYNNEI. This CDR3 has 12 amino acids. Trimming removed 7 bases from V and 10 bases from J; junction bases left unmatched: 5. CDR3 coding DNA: TGTGCCAGCACCGGGACAGGGCAACCCCAGCATTTT. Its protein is CASTGTGQPQHF.

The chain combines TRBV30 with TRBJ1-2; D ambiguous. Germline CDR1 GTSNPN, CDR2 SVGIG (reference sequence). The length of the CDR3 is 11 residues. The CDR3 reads CGTSLSYGYTF. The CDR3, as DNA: TGTGGAACCTCACTATCCTATGGCTACACCTTC.

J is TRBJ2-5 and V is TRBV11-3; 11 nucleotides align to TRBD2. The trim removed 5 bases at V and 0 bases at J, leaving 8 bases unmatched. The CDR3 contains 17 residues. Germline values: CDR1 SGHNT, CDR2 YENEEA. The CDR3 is CASSRGTSGVYQETQYF. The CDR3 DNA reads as TGTGCCAGCAGCCGAGGGACTAGCGGAGTGTACCAAGAGACCCAGTACTTC.

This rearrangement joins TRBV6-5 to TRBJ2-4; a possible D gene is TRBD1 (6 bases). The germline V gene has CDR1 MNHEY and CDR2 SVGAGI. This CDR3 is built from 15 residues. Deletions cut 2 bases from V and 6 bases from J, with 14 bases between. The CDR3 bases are TGTGCCAGCAGTTACCTTGCAGGGGAGTTAAACATTCAGTACTTC. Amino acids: CASSYLAGELNIQYF.

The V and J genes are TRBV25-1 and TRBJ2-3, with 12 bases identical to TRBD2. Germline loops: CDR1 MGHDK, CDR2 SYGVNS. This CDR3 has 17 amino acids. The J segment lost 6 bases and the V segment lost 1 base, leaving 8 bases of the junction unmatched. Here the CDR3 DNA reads TGTGCCAGCAGTGAATCGTTTTTGCTAGCGGGAGGGGATACGCAGTATTTT. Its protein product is CASSESFLLAGGDTQYF.

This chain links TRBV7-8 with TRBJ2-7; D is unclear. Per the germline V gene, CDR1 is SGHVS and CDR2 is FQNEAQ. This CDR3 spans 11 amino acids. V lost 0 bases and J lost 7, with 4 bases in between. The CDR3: CASSLAEEQYF. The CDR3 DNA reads TGTGCCAGCAGCTTAGCCGAGGAGCAGTACTTC.

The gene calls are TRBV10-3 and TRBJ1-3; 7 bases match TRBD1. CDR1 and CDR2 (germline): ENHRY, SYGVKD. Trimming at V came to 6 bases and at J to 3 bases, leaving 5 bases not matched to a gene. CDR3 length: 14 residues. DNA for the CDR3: TGTGCCATCAGCGGGGGGACAGTTGGAAACACCATATATTTT. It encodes CAISGGTVGNTIYF.

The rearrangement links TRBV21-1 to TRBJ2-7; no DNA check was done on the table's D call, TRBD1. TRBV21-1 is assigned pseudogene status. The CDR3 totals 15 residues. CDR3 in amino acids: CASSNTGTGGYEQYF. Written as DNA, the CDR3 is TGTGCCAGCAGCAACACCGGGACAGGGGGCTACGAGCAGTACTTC.

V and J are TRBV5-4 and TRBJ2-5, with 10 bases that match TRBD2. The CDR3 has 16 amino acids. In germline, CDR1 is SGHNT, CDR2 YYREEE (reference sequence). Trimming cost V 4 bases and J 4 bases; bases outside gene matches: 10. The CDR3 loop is CASSQLGLADSETQYF. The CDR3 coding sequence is TGTGCCAGCAGCCAACTAGGACTAGCGGACTCAGAGACCCAGTACTTC. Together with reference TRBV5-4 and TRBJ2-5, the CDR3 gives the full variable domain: ETGVTQSPTHLIKTRGQQVTLRCSSQSGHNTVSWYQQALGQGPQFIFQYYREEENGRGNFPPRFSGLQFPNYSSELNVNALELDDSALYLCASSQLGLADSETQYFGPGTRLLVL.

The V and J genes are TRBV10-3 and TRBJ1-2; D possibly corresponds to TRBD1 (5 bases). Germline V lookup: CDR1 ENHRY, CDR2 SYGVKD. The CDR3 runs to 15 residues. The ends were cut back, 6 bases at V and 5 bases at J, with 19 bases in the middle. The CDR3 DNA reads TGTGCCATCAGGGCCGGGACGGGCCGGTGGTATGGCTACACCTTC. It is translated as CAIRAGTGRWYGYTF.

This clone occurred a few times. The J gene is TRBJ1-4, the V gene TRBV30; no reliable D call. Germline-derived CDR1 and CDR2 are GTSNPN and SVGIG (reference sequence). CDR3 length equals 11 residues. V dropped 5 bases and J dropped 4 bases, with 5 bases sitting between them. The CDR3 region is CAWYSNEKLFF. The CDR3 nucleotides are TGTGCCTGGTATAGTAATGAAAAACTGTTTTTT.

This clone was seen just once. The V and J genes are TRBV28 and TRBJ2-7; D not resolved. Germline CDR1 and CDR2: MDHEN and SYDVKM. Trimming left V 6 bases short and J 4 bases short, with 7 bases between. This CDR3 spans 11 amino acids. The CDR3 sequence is CASRKHYEQYF. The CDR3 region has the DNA TGTGCCAGCAGAAAGCATTACGAGCAGTACTTC.

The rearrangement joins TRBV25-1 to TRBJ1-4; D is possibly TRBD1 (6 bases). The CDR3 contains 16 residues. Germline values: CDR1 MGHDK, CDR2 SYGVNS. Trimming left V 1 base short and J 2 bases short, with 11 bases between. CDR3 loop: CASSESRGATNEKLFF. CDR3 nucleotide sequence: TGTGCCAGCAGTGAATCTCGGGGGGCGACTAATGAAAAACTGTTTTTT.